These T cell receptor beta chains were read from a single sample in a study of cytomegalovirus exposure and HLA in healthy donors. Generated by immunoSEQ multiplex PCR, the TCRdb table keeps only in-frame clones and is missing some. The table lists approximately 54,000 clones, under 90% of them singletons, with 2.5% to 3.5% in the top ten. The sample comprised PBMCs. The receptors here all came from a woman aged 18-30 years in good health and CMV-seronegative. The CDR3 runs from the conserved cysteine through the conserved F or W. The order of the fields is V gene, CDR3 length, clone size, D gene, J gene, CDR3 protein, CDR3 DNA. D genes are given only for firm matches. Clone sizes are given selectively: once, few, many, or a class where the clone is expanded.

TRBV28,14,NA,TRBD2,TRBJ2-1,CASSLRGRAVEQFF,TGTGCCAGCAGTTTACGCGGGAGGGCCGTGGAGCAGTTCTTC
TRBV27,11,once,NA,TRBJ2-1,CASSFNNEQFF,TGTGCCAGCAGTTTCAACAATGAGCAGTTCTTC
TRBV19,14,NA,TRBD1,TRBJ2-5,CASSFNRGQETQYF,TGTGCCAGTAGTTTCAACAGGGGGCAAGAGACCCAGTACTTC
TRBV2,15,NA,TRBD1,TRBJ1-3,CASSREGASGNTIYF,TGTGCCAGCAGCCGAGAGGGGGCTAGTGGAAACACCATATATTTT
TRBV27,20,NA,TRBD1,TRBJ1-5,CASSLWGRDRGPYSNQPQHF,TGTGCCAGCAGTTTATGGGGGCGGGACAGGGGTCCCTATAGCAATCAGCCCCAGCATTTT
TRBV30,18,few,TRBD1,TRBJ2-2,CAWSEWDRGRTNTGELFF,TGTGCCTGGAGTGAGTGGGACAGGGGGCGGACGAACACCGGGGAGCTGTTTTTT
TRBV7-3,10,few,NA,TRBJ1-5,CASWTDPQHF,TGTGCCAGCTGGACAGATCCCCAGCATTTT
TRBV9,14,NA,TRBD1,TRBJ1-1,CASSDRGGRTEAFF,TGTGCCAGCAGCGACAGGGGCGGAAGGACTGAAGCTTTCTTT
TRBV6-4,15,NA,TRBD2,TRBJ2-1,CASSDELAGVNEQFF,TGTGCCAGCAGTGACGAACTAGCGGGAGTCAATGAGCAGTTCTTC
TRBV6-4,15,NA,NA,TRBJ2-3,CASSDNRGATDTQYF,TGTGCCAGCAGTGACAACCGCGGCGCCACAGATACGCAGTATTTT
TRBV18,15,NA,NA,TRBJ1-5,CASSPPGLDNQPQHF,TGTGCCAGCTCACCACCCGGTCTTGACAATCAGCCCCAGCATTTT
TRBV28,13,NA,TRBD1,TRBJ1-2,CASSRDSPYGYTF,TGTGCCAGCAGCCGGGACAGCCCCTATGGCTACACCTTC
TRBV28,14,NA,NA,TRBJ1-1,CASSFGHQNTEAFF,TGTGCCAGCAGTTTTGGGCACCAGAACACTGAAGCTTTCTTT
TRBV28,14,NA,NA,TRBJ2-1,CASSFRADYNEQFF,TGTGCCAGCAGTTTCAGGGCGGACTACAATGAGCAGTTCTTC
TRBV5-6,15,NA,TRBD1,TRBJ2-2,CASSYRDRGTGELFF,TGTGCCAGCAGTTACCGGGACAGGGGTACCGGGGAGCTGTTTTTT
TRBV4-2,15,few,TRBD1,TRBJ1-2,CASSQRQGEAFGYTF,TGTGCCAGCAGCCAGCGACAGGGGGAGGCATTTGGCTACACCTTC
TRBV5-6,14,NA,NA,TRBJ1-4,CASSLGQVNEKLFF,TGTGCCAGCAGCCTGGGACAAGTTAATGAAAAACTGTTTTTT
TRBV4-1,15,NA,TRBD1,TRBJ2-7,CASSQVFQGAYEQYF,TGCGCCAGCAGCCAAGTGTTCCAGGGGGCCTACGAGCAGTACTTC
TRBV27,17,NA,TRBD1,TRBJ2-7,CASSLGFAGTGDYEQYF,TGTGCCAGCAGTTTGGGGTTCGCTGGGACAGGGGACTACGAGCAGTACTTC
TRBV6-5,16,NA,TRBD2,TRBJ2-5,CASSYSTSGSPETQYF,TGTGCCAGCAGTTACTCGACTAGCGGGAGCCCAGAGACCCAGTACTTC
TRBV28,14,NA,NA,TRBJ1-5,CASSLGSGVQPQHF,TGTGCCAGCAGTTTGGGATCAGGGGTTCAGCCCCAGCATTTT
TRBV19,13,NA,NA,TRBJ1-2,CASSIAPGAGYTF,TGTGCCAGTAGTATTGCTCCGGGTGCTGGCTACACCTTC
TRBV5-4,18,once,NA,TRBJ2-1,CASSLRFSSGWTYNEQFF,TGTGCCAGCAGCTTGAGGTTTAGCAGCGGGTGGACCTACAATGAGCAGTTCTTC
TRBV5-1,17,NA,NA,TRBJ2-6,CASSLEGAASGANVLTF,TGCGCCAGCAGCTTGGAGGGAGCAGCATCTGGGGCCAACGTCCTGACTTTC
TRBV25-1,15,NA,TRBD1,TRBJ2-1,CASSEQQGARNEQFF,TGTGCCAGCAGTGAACAACAGGGGGCACGGAATGAGCAGTTCTTC
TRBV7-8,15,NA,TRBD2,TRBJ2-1,CASSPSGASYNEQFF,TGTGCCAGCAGCCCTAGCGGGGCCTCCTACAATGAGCAGTTCTTC